This T cell receptor beta chain is drawn from a study of CD8 T cells in Susac syndrome. The CDR3 length is 15 residues. With 0 bases clipped from V and 8 bases from J, the junction kept 5 bases outside the gene matches. CDR1 PRHDT and CDR2 FYEKMQ come from the germline V gene (reference sequence). TEMRA cells were FACS-enriched, while CD8+ and CD4+ T cells were negatively isolated. Random hexamers were used to reverse transcribe 0.5 to 1 ug of RNA. Each CDR3 protein is one row after TCRdb ran MiXCR on the immunoSEQ multiplex PCR reads. Of around 190,000 distinct CDR3 sequences listed, approximately 95% were seen once; the top ten hold about 0.15%.

This TCR derives from a human donor with multiple sclerosis. The V call is TRBV13, the J call TRBJ2-1; 9 bases agree with TRBD1. Sequencing used CD8+ T cells from PBMCs. This CDR3 reads CASSLGEGQGDEQFF. The CDR3 DNA is TGTGCCAGCAGCTTAGGGGAGGGACAGGGTGATGAGCAGTTCTTC.